This TCR beta chain was found in a study of shared clonotypes between healthy human individuals. Study-wide findings and caveats: Shared clonotypes: approximately 4.5% naive CD4, approximately 3.4% naive CD8, 2% to 2.5% memory CD4, under 0.5% memory CD8.

This table comes from immunoSEQ multiplex PCR, and its TCRdb copy is limited to in-frame clones, with some not included. This table holds approximately 2,200,000 clones, just over 90% found once. Naive CD8 populations comprised CD45RO-negative cells positively selected for CCR7, excluding terminally differentiated effector memory CD45RA+ cells. Comment on this clone: Its antigen is not known.

The TCR sequence derives from a man aged 18 to 30 in good health. Some clones in this sample may be carry-over from other donors' samples. Sequencing was performed on naive CD8+ T cells from PBMCs.

The CDR3 DNA is TGTGCCAGCAGCTTACAGGGTTACGCTGAAGCTTTCTTT. It encodes CASSLQGYAEAFF. J is TRBJ1-1 and V is TRBV7-2; a possible D gene is TRBD1 (5 bases). Germline V gives CDR1 SGHTA, CDR2 FQGNSA. The CDR3 totals 13 residues. V lost 2 bases and J 6 bases, leaving 10 bases between the germline ends.